These T cell receptor beta chains were read from a single sample in a study of technical replicates of blood from several donors. Sequenced by immunoSEQ multiplex PCR; TCRdb stores in-frame clones only, minus some. The sample has tens of thousands of clones, just under 95% seen once. The sequencing sample was made of T cells isolated from PBMCs. Receptors were obtained from a human donor in good health. Both conserved end residues are part of each CDR3. The D gene is left open where the match is weak. The size of a clone is reported for some rows only, either as once, few or many, or as a class for expanded clones.

>NA|TRBJ2-2|NA|TRBV29-1
TGCAGCGTTGGTAACAGGAACACCGGGGAGCTGTTTTTT
CSVGNRNTGELFF
>NA|TRBJ2-1|TRBD2|TRBV11-3
TGTGCCAGCAGCTCCGGAGCGGGAGGGAATGAGCAGTTCTTC
CASSSGAGGNEQFF
>NA|TRBJ2-7|TRBD2|TRBV6-1
TGTGCCAGCAGTGAAACCCGGGCTAGCGGGAGAGTATTCTACGAGCAGTACTTC
CASSETRASGRVFYEQYF
>NA|TRBJ2-1|NA|TRBV30
TGTGCCTGGGGCTCAACTAGAGTGAGCTACAATGAGCAGTTCTTC
CAWGSTRVSYNEQFF
>NA|TRBJ1-5|TRBD1|TRBV18
TGTGCCAGCTCAGTGACAGGGGACAGCAATCAGCCCCAGCATTTT
CASSVTGDSNQPQHF
>NA|TRBJ1-1|TRBD1|TRBV11-2
TGTGCCAGCAGCTTAGATCAGGGGGCGGGGAACACTGAAGCTTTCTTT
CASSLDQGAGNTEAFF
>NA|TRBJ1-1|NA|TRBV7-9
TGTGCCAGCAGCTCCTTCTTCACTCAGACAGCCATGAACACTGAAGCTTTCTTT
CASSSFFTQTAMNTEAFF
>NA|TRBJ2-7|TRBD2|TRBV5-6
TGTGCCAGCAGCTTGCTAACTAGCGGGAGCGTTTCCTACGAGCAGTACTTC
CASSLLTSGSVSYEQYF
>NA|TRBJ1-1|NA|TRBV2
TGTGCCAGCAGTGAAGTCGAGGGTTTGGCTGAAGCTTTCTTT
CASSEVEGLAEAFF
>NA|TRBJ2-3|NA|TRBV7-9
TGTGCCAGCAGCCCCGTTCTAACAGATACGCAGTATTTT
CASSPVLTDTQYF
>NA|TRBJ2-7|NA|TRBV5-1
TGCGCCAGCAGCTTTAGCTACAGGGAAGACGAGCAGTACTTC
CASSFSYREDEQYF
>NA|TRBJ2-2|NA|TRBV5-4
TGTGCCAGCAGCGTTAACTACGTCACCGGGGAGCTGTTTTTT
CASSVNYVTGELFF
>NA|TRBJ2-7|TRBD2|TRBV15
TGTGCCACCAGCAGTGTGGACGGACCGGGACTAGCGGGAATAAGATACGAGCAGTACTTC
CATSSVDGPGLAGIRYEQYF
>NA|TRBJ2-7|TRBD2|TRBV29-1
TGCAGCGTGTACACGGGACTAGCGGAGGGGTTCGAGCAGTACTTC
CSVYTGLAEGFEQYF
>NA|TRBJ1-2|NA|TRBV14
TGTGCCAGCAGCCAAGATCTCACCACGGGCTATGGCTACACCTTC
CASSQDLTTGYGYTF
>NA|TRBJ2-1|TRBD2|TRBV27
TGTGCCAGCAGTTCCCTAGCGGGAGGGCGGGACTACAATGAGCAGTTCTTC
CASSSLAGGRDYNEQFF
>NA|TRBJ2-3|TRBD2|TRBV5-6
TGTGCCAGCAGCTTAGCGGGAGTAGGTACGCAGTATTTT
CASSLAGVGTQYF
>NA|TRBJ2-2|NA|TRBV9
TGTGCCAGCAGCGTAGAGGGGGGGTTAATGGGACGTGACACCGGGGAGCTGTTTTTT
CASSVEGGLMGRDTGELFF
>once|TRBJ2-3|TRBD2|TRBV4-1
TGCGCCAGCAGCCAAGATGGGGGGGTCGGGGATACGCAGTATTTT
CASSQDGGVGDTQYF
>once|TRBJ1-1|TRBD1|TRBV29-1
TGCAGCGTTGAACTCAGGGGGCAAGCTTTCTTT
CSVELRGQAFF
>NA|TRBJ2-1|NA|TRBV11-3
TGTGCCAGCAGCAGCTATGGGGCCAGAGAGCAGTTCTTC
CASSSYGAREQFF
>NA|TRBJ2-2|NA|TRBV11-3
TGTGCCAGCAGCTTAGAACTCGGCGGCTCGGGGGGCCGGGAGCTGTTTTTT
CASSLELGGSGGRELFF
>NA|TRBJ1-5|NA|TRBV28
TGTGCCAGCAGTTTAGTTTCTTACAATCAGCCCCAGCATTTT
CASSLVSYNQPQHF
>NA|TRBJ2-1|TRBD2|TRBV29-1
TGCAGCGTTTGGACTAGCGGGAGTCGAGGTAATGAGCAGTTCTTC
CSVWTSGSRGNEQFF
>NA|TRBJ2-7|TRBD1|TRBV10-3
TGTGCCGCGACAGGGGATAGGTACGAGCAGTACTTC
CAATGDRYEQYF
>NA|TRBJ2-7|TRBD1|TRBV7-9
TGTGCCAGCAGCCAAGGGACAGGGAGAACCTACGAGCAGTACTTC
CASSQGTGRTYEQYF
>NA|TRBJ2-1|TRBD2|TRBV9
TGTGCCAGCAGCGTCGGGAGCGGGAGCTACTACAATGAGCAGTTCTTC
CASSVGSGSYYNEQFF
>NA|TRBJ2-1|TRBD1|TRBV11-2
TGTGCCAGCAGCTTAAATCTTGGGACAGGGGACAATGAGCAGTTCTTC
CASSLNLGTGDNEQFF